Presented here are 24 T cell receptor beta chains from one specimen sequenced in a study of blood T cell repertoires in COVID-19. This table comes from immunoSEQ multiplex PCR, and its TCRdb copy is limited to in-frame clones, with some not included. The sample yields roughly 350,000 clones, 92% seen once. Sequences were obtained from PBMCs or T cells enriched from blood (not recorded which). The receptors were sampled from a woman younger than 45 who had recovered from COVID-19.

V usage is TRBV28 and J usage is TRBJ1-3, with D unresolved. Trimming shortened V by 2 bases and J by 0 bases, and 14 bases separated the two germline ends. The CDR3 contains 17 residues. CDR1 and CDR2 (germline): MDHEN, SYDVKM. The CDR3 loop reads CASSLMFGQHSGNTIYF. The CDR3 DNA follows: TGTGCCAGCAGTTTAATGTTTGGGCAGCACTCTGGAAACACCATATATTTT.

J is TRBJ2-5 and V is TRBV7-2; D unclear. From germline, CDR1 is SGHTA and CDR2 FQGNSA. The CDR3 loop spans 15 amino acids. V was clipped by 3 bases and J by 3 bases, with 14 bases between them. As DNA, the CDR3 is TGTGCCAGCAGCTTCTACAGTTCCCGCGAAGAGACCCAGTACTTC. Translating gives CASSFYSSREETQYF.

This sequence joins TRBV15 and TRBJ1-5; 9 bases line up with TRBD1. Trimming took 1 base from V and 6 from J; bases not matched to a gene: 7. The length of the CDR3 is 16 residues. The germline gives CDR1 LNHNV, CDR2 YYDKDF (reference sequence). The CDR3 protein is CATSRGGTGITQPQHF. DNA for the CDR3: TGTGCCACCAGCAGAGGTGGGACAGGGATAACTCAGCCCCAGCATTTT.

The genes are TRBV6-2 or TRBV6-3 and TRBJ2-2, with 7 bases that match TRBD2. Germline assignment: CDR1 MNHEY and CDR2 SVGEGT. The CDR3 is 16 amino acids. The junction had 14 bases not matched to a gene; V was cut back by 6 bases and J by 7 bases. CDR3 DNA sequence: TGTGCCAGCAGCCCCCCCAGAAGCGGGACCTACGGGGAGCTGTTTTTT. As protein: CASSPPRSGTYGELFF.

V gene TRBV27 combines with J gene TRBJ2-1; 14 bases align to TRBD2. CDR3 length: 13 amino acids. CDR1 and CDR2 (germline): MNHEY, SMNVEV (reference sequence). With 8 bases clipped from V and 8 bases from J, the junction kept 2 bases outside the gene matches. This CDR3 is CASPGLAGDEQFF. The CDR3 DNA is TGTGCCAGCCCGGGACTAGCGGGAGATGAGCAGTTCTTC.

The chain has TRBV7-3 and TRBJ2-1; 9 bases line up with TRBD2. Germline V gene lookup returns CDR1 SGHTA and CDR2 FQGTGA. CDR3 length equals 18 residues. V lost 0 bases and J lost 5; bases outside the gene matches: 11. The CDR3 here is CASSLTGSGSGRDNEQFF. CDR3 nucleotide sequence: TGTGCCAGCAGCTTAACGGGGAGCGGTAGCGGGAGAGACAATGAGCAGTTCTTC.

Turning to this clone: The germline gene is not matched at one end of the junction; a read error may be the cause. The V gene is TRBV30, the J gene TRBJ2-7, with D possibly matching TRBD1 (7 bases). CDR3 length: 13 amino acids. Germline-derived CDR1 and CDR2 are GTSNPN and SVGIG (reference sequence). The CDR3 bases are TGTGCCTGGAGTGTTTTAGGAGGGGGCAGGGTCGACTTC. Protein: CAWSVLGGGRVDF.

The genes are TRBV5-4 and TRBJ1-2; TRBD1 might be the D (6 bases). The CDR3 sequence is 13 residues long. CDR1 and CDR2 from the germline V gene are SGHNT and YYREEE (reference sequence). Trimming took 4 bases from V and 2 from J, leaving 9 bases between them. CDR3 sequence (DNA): TGTGCCAGCAGCCCCACAGGGAACTATGGCTACACCTTC. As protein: CASSPTGNYGYTF.

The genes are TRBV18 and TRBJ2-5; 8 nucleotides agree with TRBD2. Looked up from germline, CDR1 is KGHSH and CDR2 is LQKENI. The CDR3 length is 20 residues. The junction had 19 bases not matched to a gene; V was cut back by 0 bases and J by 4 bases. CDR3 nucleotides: TGTGCCAGCTCACCACCTTTAAGGAGCGGGAGTGGATCGGAACGAGAGACCCAGTACTTC. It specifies CASSPPLRSGSGSERETQYF. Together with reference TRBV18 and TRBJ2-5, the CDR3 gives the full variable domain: NAGVMQNPRHLVRRRGQEARLRCSPMKGHSHVYWYRQLPEEGLKFMVYLQKENIIDESGMPKERFSAEFPKEGPSILRIQQVVRGDSAAYFCASSPPLRSGSGSERETQYFGPGTRLLVL.

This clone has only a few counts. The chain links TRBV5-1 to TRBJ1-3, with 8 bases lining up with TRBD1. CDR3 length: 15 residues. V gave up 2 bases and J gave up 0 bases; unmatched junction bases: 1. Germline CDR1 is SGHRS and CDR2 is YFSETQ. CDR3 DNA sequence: TGCGCCAGCAGCTTAACAGGGGGCTCTGGAAACACCATATATTTT. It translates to CASSLTGGSGNTIYF. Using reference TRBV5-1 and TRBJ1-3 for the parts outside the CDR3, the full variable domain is KAGVTQTPRYLIKTRGQQVTLSCSPISGHRSVSWYQQTPGQGLQFLFEYFSETQRNKGNFPGRFSGRQFSNSRSEMNVSTLELGDSALYLCASSLTGGSGNTIYFGEGSWLTVV.

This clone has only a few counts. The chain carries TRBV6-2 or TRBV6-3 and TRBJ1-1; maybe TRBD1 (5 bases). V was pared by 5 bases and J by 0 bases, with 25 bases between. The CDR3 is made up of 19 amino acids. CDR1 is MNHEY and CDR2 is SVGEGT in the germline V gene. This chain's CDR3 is CASSRQIGKSGGMNTEAFF. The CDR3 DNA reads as TGTGCCAGCAGTCGCCAAATTGGGAAGAGCGGGGGTATGAACACTGAAGCTTTCTTT.

The CDR3 region is CASSSGTGAGHNEQFF. In DNA form, the CDR3 reads TGTGCCAGCAGCTCAGGGACAGGCGCGGGTCACAATGAGCAGTTCTTC. The J gene is TRBJ2-1, the V gene TRBV7-3, with 8 nucleotides matching TRBD1. This CDR3 contains 16 residues. V lost 4 bases, J lost 5 bases, and 10 bases stayed unmatched. In germline, CDR1 is SGHTA, CDR2 FQGTGA.

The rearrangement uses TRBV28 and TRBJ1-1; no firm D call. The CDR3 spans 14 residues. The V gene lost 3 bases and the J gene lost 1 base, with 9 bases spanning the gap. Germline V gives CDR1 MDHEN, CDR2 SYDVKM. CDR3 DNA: TGTGCCAGCAGTTTGTGGAGTGAGAACACTGAAGCTTTCTTT. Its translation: CASSLWSENTEAFF.

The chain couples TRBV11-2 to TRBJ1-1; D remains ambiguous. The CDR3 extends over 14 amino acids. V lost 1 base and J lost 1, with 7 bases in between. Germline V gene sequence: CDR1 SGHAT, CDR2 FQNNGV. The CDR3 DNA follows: TGTGCCAGCAGCTTAGTGAGGGCGAACACTGAAGCTTTCTTT. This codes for CASSLVRANTEAFF.

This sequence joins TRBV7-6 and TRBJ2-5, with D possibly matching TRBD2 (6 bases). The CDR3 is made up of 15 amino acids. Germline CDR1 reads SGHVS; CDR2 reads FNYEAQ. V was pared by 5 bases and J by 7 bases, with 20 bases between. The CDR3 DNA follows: TGTGCCAGCAGCCTCGTTTTGGAGGGAGATGGGACCCAGTACTTC. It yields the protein CASSLVLEGDGTQYF.

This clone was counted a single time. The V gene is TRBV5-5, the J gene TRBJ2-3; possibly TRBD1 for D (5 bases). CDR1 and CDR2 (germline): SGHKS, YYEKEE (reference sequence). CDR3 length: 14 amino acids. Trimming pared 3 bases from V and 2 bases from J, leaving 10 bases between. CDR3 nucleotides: TGTGCCAGCAGCTCCCAGGGCATCACAGATACGCAGTATTTT. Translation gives CASSSQGITDTQYF. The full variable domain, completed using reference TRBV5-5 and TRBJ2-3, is DAGVTQSPTHLIKTRGQQVTLRCSPISGHKSVSWYQQVLGQGPQFIFQYYEKEERGRGNFPDRFSARQFPNYSSELNVNALLLGDSALYLCASSSQGITDTQYFGPGTRLTVL.

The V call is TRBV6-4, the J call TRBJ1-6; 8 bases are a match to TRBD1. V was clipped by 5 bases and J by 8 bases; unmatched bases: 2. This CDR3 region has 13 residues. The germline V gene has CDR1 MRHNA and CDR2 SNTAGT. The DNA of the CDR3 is TGTGCCAGCAGTCCAGGGGGCTATTCACCCCTCCACTTT. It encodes CASSPGGYSPLHF.

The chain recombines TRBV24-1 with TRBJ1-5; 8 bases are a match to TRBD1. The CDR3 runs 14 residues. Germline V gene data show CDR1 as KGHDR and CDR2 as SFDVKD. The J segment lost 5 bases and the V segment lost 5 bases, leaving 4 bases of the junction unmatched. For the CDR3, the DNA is TGTGCCACCAGTGGACAGGGGATTTATCAGCCCCAGCATTTT. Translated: CATSGQGIYQPQHF.

In DNA form, the CDR3 reads TGTGCCAGCAGAAAAACAGGGAGCCACGAGCAGTACTTC. Amino acid sequence: CASRKTGSHEQYF. The chain couples TRBV6-5 to TRBJ2-7; D may be TRBD1 (6 bases). The V and J ends lost 6 bases and 5 bases respectively, with 14 bases between them. This CDR3 contains 13 residues. Germline CDR1 is MNHEY and CDR2 is SVGAGI.

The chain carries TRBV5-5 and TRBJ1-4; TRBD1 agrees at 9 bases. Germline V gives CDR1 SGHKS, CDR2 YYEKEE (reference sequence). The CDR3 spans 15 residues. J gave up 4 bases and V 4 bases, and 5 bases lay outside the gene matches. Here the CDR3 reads CASSLPDRGNEKLFF. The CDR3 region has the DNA TGTGCCAGCAGCCTACCGGACAGGGGTAATGAAAAACTGTTTTTT.

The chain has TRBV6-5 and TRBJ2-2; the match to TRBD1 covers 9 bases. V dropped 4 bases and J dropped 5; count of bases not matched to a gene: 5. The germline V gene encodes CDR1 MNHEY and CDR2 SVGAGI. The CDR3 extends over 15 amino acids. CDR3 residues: CASSSGQGWTGELFF. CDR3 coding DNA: TGTGCCAGCAGTTCGGGACAGGGCTGGACCGGGGAGCTGTTTTTT.

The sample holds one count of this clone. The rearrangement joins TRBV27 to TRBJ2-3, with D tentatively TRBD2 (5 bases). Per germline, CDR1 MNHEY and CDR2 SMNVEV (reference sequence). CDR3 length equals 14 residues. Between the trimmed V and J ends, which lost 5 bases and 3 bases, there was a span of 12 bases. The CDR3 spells CASSAGLVTDTQYF. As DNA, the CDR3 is TGTGCCAGCAGTGCTGGACTGGTAACAGATACGCAGTATTTT.

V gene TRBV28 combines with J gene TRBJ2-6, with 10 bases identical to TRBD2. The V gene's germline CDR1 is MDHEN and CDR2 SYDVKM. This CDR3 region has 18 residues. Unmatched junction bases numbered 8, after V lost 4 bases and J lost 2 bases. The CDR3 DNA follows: TGTGCCAGCAGTTCGCCGGGACTAGCGTATCCTGGGGCCAACGTCCTGACTTTC. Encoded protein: CASSSPGLAYPGANVLTF. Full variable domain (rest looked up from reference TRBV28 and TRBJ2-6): DVKVTQSSRYLVKRTGEKVFLECVQDMDHENMFWYRQDPGLGLRLIYFSYDVKMKEKGDIPEGYSVSREKKERFSLILESASTNQTSMYLCASSSPGLAYPGANVLTFGAGSRLTVL.

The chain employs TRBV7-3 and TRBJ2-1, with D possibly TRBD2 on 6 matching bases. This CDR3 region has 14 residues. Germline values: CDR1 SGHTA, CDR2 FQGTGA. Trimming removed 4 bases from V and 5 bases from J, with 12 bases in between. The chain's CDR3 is CASSSRTGDNEQFF. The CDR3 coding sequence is TGTGCCAGCAGCTCCCGGACGGGAGACAATGAGCAGTTCTTC.